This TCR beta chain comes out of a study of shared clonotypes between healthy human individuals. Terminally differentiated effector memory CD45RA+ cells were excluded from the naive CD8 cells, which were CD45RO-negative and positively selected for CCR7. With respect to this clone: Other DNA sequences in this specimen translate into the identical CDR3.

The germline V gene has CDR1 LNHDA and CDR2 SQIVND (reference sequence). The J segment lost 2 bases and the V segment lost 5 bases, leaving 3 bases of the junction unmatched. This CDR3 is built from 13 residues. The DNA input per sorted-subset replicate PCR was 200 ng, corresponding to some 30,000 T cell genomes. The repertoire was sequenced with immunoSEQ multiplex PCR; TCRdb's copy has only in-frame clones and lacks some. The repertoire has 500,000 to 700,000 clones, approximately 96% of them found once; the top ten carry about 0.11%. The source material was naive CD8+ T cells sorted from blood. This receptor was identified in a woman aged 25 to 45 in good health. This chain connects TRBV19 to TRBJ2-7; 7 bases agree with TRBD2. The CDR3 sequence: CASSLGLAYEQYF. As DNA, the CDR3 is TGTGCCAGTAGTCTTGGACTAGCCTACGAGCAGTACTTC.